These 11 T cell receptor beta chains originate from one sample sequenced in a study of blood T cell repertoires in COVID-19. The protocol was immunoSEQ multiplex PCR, while the TCRdb copy is restricted to in-frame clones and leaves out a portion. The repertoire holds 250,000 to 300,000 clones, roughly 87% seen once, with 2.2% in the top ten. The sequenced sample was peripheral blood. All receptors come from a woman in her forties or fifties who had recovered from COVID-19.

The chain links TRBV2 to TRBJ1-1; D perhaps matches TRBD1 (5 bases). V lost 2 bases to trimming and J lost 4 bases, with 17 bases between them. From germline, CDR1 is SNHLY and CDR2 FYNNEI. The CDR3 runs 16 residues. The CDR3: CASSEWTPGGSTEAFF. In DNA form, the CDR3 reads TGTGCCAGCAGTGAATGGACACCTGGAGGGAGCACTGAAGCTTTCTTT.

The gene calls are TRBV7-4 and TRBJ1-2, with D uncertain. Trimming cost V 2 bases and J 8 bases, with 9 bases left between them. The CDR3 contains 12 residues. CDR1 SGHVT and CDR2 SQSDAQ come from the germline V gene. The DNA of the CDR3 is TGTGCCAGCAGCTTACGGGGAGGGGGCTACACCTTC. It encodes CASSLRGGGYTF.

This clone was seen once. The V and J genes are TRBV29-1 and TRBJ1-5, with a weak D call TRBD1 (6 bases). Trimming shortened V by 5 bases and J by 0 bases, and 11 bases separated the two germline ends. Germline V gene data show CDR1 as SQVTM and CDR2 as ANQGSEA. The CDR3 contains 14 residues. CDR3 nucleotide sequence: TGCAGCGTTACCCAGGGGAATAGCAATCAGCCCCAGCATTTT. This translates into CSVTQGNSNQPQHF.

The genes are TRBV7-2 and TRBJ1-3; maybe TRBD1 (5 bases). CDR3 length: 16 residues. The V and J ends lost 1 base and 2 bases respectively, with 12 bases between them. CDR1 is SGHTA and CDR2 is FQGNSA in the germline V gene. In DNA form, the CDR3 reads TGTGCCAGCAGCTTAGAACGTCTAGGGGCTGGAAACACCATATATTTT. Translation gives CASSLERLGAGNTIYF.

The rearrangement links TRBV18 to TRBJ2-2; perhaps TRBD1 as D (5 bases). There are 15 residues in the CDR3. Trimming shortened V by 2 bases and J by 0 bases, and 7 bases separated the two germline ends. In germline, CDR1 is KGHSH, CDR2 LQKENI. CDR3 residues: CASSPGHANTGELFF. CDR3 sequence (DNA): TGTGCCAGCTCACCAGGACACGCGAACACCGGGGAGCTGTTTTTT.

This chain joins TRBV2 and TRBJ2-7; TRBD2 agrees at 10 bases. The CDR3 has 16 amino acids. Germline CDR1 is SNHLY and CDR2 is FYNNEI. Germline trimming cut 6 bases from V and 2 bases from J; bases unmatched to any gene: 10. CDR3 loop: CASRISGGIGAYEQYF. In DNA form, the CDR3 reads TGTGCCAGCAGGATTAGCGGGGGGATAGGGGCCTACGAGCAGTACTTC.

The V gene is TRBV18, the J gene TRBJ1-1; perhaps TRBD1 as D (5 bases). Germline loops: CDR1 KGHSH, CDR2 LQKENI. The CDR3 spans 12 residues. Trimming stripped 2 bases from V and 7 bases from J, with 8 bases between. The CDR3 nucleotides are TGTGCCAGCTCACCAGGGGCCCATGAAGCTTTCTTT. It specifies CASSPGAHEAFF.

The chain uses TRBV7-2 and TRBJ2-1; D remains ambiguous. The CDR3 length is 13 residues. Germline-derived CDR1 and CDR2 are SGHTA and FQGNSA. Trimming stripped 2 bases from V and 4 bases from J, with 6 bases between. CDR3 amino acids: CASSLISYNEQFF. The CDR3 nucleotides are TGTGCCAGCAGCTTAATTTCGTACAATGAGCAGTTCTTC.

This sequence joins TRBV28 and TRBJ1-1; TRBD1 aligns across 7 bases. The CDR3 length is 16 residues. V trimming: 5 bases; J trimming: 1 base; junction bases outside the gene matches: 10. Germline V gene lookup returns CDR1 MDHEN and CDR2 SYDVKM. The CDR3 region is CASSTEGATSNTEAFF. CDR3 coding DNA: TGTGCCAGCAGTACCGAGGGGGCGACCTCGAACACTGAAGCTTTCTTT.

The genes are TRBV10-3 and TRBJ1-2; the match to TRBD1 covers 7 bases. The CDR3 extends over 16 amino acids. CDR1 ENHRY and CDR2 SYGVKD come from the germline V gene. After removal of 2 bases from V and 6 bases from J, the junction contained 12 bases not matched to a gene. CDR3 sequence: CAISEGPPTGANGYTF. The CDR3 DNA is TGTGCCATCAGTGAGGGCCCACCTACAGGGGCTAATGGCTACACCTTC.

The CDR3 DNA reads as TGTGCCAGCACCCCGGGACAGGCCTATGGCTACACCTTC. As protein: CASTPGQAYGYTF. The chain is built from TRBV28 and TRBJ1-2; 8 bases are a match to TRBD1. The CDR3 sequence is 13 residues long. Germline CDR1 is MDHEN and CDR2 is SYDVKM. V was pared by 7 bases and J by 4 bases, with 5 bases of the junction left unmatched.